The rows below give T cell receptor beta chains drawn from one sample of a study of cytomegalovirus exposure and HLA in healthy donors. Method: immunoSEQ multiplex PCR; TCRdb's copy keeps in-frame clones and lacks some. This sample has approximately 210,000 clones, with about 87% found just once. The sequencing sample was made of PBMCs. The receptors shown here come from a woman aged 18 to 35 in good health and CMV-seronegative. CDR3s include the opening cysteine and the closing phenylalanine or tryptophan. The order of the fields is V gene, D gene, clone size, J gene, CDR3 protein, CDR3 DNA. A D gene is named only where the DNA matches it firmly. Clone sizes are given selectively: once, few, many, or a class where the clone is expanded.

TRBV4-3,NA,NA,TRBJ2-1,CASSQDSDNEQFF,TGCGCCAGCAGCCAAGATTCTGACAATGAGCAGTTCTTC
TRBV5-1,TRBD1,NA,TRBJ1-4,CASSSQGAGNEKLFF,TGCGCCAGCAGCTCTCAGGGGGCAGGTAATGAAAAACTGTTTTTT
TRBV29-1,NA,NA,TRBJ1-5,CSVAGNSNQPQHF,TGCAGCGTTGCAGGGAATAGCAATCAGCCCCAGCATTTT
TRBV7-7,TRBD1,NA,TRBJ2-7,CASSLGQGSGEQYF,TGTGCTAGCAGCCTTGGACAGGGGTCGGGCGAGCAGTACTTC
TRBV15,NA,NA,TRBJ1-2,CATSRDSGQIGPYGYTF,TGTGCCACCAGCAGAGATAGCGGGCAGATAGGGCCCTATGGCTACACCTTC
TRBV7-2,NA,once,TRBJ2-5,CASSFADQETQYF,TGTGCCAGCAGCTTCGCAGATCAAGAGACCCAGTACTTC
TRBV10-3,NA,NA,TRBJ2-7,CAISGETDSLREQYF,TGTGCCATCAGTGGAGAAACGGACTCCCTTAGGGAGCAGTACTTC
TRBV19,NA,NA,TRBJ1-5,CASKQERQPQHF,TGTGCCAGTAAGCAGGAACGGCAGCCCCAGCATTTT
TRBV7-2,NA,NA,TRBJ2-3,CASSLFLGQRADTQYF,TGTGCCAGCAGCTTATTTTTAGGACAGAGGGCAGATACGCAGTATTTT
TRBV29-1,NA,NA,TRBJ2-3,CSVETLNTQYF,TGCAGCGTTGAAACCCTAAATACGCAGTATTTT
TRBV7-6,NA,NA,TRBJ2-2,CASSLGLTGQGGELFF,TGTGCCAGCAGCTTAGGCCTGACAGGTCAGGGCGGGGAGCTGTTTTTT
TRBV19,TRBD2,NA,TRBJ2-3,CASRDTILAGFTDTQYF,TGTGCCAGTAGAGACACGATACTAGCGGGATTCACAGATACGCAGTATTTT
TRBV6-1,NA,once,TRBJ1-4,CASSGGANEKLFF,TGTGCCAGCTCGGGGGGAGCTAATGAAAAACTGTTTTTT
TRBV7-9,NA,NA,TRBJ1-2,CASSSSSRGSYGYTF,TGTGCCAGCAGCTCATCCTCGAGAGGTTCCTATGGCTACACCTTC
TRBV19,NA,NA,TRBJ1-2,CASTFRGGYGYTF,TGTGCCAGTACCTTCAGAGGGGGTTATGGCTACACCTTC
TRBV10-3,NA,NA,TRBJ1-2,CAIIPSPTAAYGYTF,TGTGCCATCATCCCATCCCCGACAGCTGCTTATGGCTACACCTTC
TRBV11-3,TRBD1,NA,TRBJ1-2,CASSPQGQGSYYGYTF,TGTGCCAGCAGCCCCCAGGGACAGGGCTCCTACTATGGCTACACCTTC
TRBV12-5,NA,NA,TRBJ1-5,CASGLAGQPQHF,TGTGCTAGTGGTTTAGCGGGTCAGCCCCAGCATTTT
TRBV4-1,TRBD1,NA,TRBJ1-4,CASSQVQGADEKLFF,TGCGCCAGCAGCCAAGTACAGGGGGCGGATGAAAAACTGTTTTTT
TRBV7-9,TRBD1,once,TRBJ1-1,CASSLGGQGGPMNTEAFF,TGTGCCAGCAGCTTAGGGGGACAGGGAGGGCCAATGAACACTGAAGCTTTCTTT
TRBV30,NA,NA,TRBJ2-7,CAWSVPLNYEQYF,TGTGCCTGGAGTGTACCTCTAAACTACGAGCAGTACTTC
TRBV2,NA,NA,TRBJ1-1,CASSENLAGVGTEAFF,TGTGCCAGCAGTGAAAATCTAGCCGGGGTGGGCACTGAAGCTTTCTTT
TRBV27,TRBD1,NA,TRBJ2-7,CASIQGYEQYF,TGTGCCAGCATACAGGGGTACGAGCAGTACTTC
TRBV15,TRBD2,once,TRBJ2-1,CATSLAGKTYNEQFF,TGTGCCACCAGCTTAGCGGGGAAAACCTACAATGAGCAGTTCTTC
TRBV15,TRBD1,NA,TRBJ1-1,CATSRVRGRYTEAFF,TGTGCCACCAGCAGGGTCAGGGGGAGATACACTGAAGCTTTCTTT
TRBV11-1,NA,NA,TRBJ2-1,CASSPQRTPNNEQFF,TGTGCCAGCAGCCCGCAGCGGACTCCTAACAATGAGCAGTTCTTC
TRBV19,NA,NA,TRBJ1-1,CASAGGTEAFF,TGTGCCAGCGCGGGAGGGACTGAAGCTTTCTTT
TRBV5-1,TRBD2,NA,TRBJ2-7,CASSFLAGAAYEQYF,TGCGCCAGCAGCTTCCTAGCGGGAGCCGCCTACGAGCAGTACTTC
TRBV16,TRBD1,NA,TRBJ1-4,CASSQRTGGGSVFF,TGTGCCAGCAGCCAACGGACAGGGGGCGGATCGGTGTTTTTT
TRBV6-5,NA,NA,TRBJ2-6,CASREPAVGANVLTF,TGTGCCAGCAGAGAGCCCGCCGTGGGGGCCAACGTCCTGACTTTC
TRBV19,NA,NA,TRBJ1-1,CASIKVGIPETEAFF,TGTGCCAGTATCAAAGTTGGAATCCCGGAGACTGAAGCTTTCTTT
TRBV19,TRBD2,NA,TRBJ2-7,CASSFQAGAYYEQYF,TGTGCCAGTAGTTTCCAAGCGGGGGCCTACTACGAGCAGTACTTC
TRBV2,TRBD1,NA,TRBJ1-1,CASRQGWGTEAFF,TGTGCCAGTAGACAGGGATGGGGCACTGAAGCTTTCTTT
TRBV6-6,NA,few,TRBJ1-4,CASSFRNEKLFF,TGTGCCAGCAGTTTTAGAAACGAAAAACTGTTTTTT
TRBV5-5,NA,NA,TRBJ2-5,CASSLPPGSQETQYF,TGTGCCAGCAGCTTACCCCCGGGGAGCCAAGAGACCCAGTACTTC
TRBV5-1,TRBD1,NA,TRBJ1-5,CASSLDGQDSNQPQHF,TGCGCCAGCAGCTTGGACGGACAGGATAGCAATCAGCCCCAGCATTTT
TRBV4-1,NA,once,TRBJ1-1,CASSQTPGRADTEAFF,TGCGCCAGCAGCCAGACCCCGGGGAGGGCGGACACTGAAGCTTTCTTT
TRBV7-9,TRBD1,NA,TRBJ2-1,CASSKSGQGDEQFF,TGTGCCAGCAGTAAAAGCGGACAGGGGGATGAGCAGTTCTTC
TRBV7-2,TRBD1,NA,TRBJ2-7,CASSPRGQGLEQYF,TGTGCCAGCAGCCCCCGCGGACAGGGGCTCGAGCAGTACTTC
TRBV10-3,TRBD1,NA,TRBJ2-7,CAISLTGGGHEQYF,TGTGCCATCAGTTTGACAGGGGGAGGGCACGAGCAGTACTTC
TRBV15,NA,NA,TRBJ1-4,CATSRETGGAPNEKLFF,TGTGCCACCAGCAGAGAGACGGGGGGCGCACCTAATGAAAAACTGTTTTTT
TRBV5-6,NA,NA,TRBJ2-5,CASSRGIRGLGMVQETQYF,TGTGCCAGCAGTCGGGGTATTCGAGGACTGGGCATGGTCCAAGAGACCCAGTACTTC
TRBV6-5,NA,NA,TRBJ1-1,CASTTGGAGNTEAFF,TGTGCCAGCACAACGGGGGGGGCTGGGAACACTGAAGCTTTCTTT
TRBV5-1,TRBD1,NA,TRBJ2-5,CASSWDRETQYF,TGCGCCAGCAGCTGGGACAGGGAGACCCAGTACTTC
TRBV2,NA,NA,TRBJ2-7,CASSEGGRQYF,TGTGCCAGCAGCGAGGGAGGACGGCAGTACTTC
TRBV7-9,NA,NA,TRBJ1-2,CASSSGTTSPMNYGYTF,TGTGCCAGCAGCTCCGGGACAACCAGTCCGATGAACTATGGCTACACCTTC
TRBV5-1,NA,NA,TRBJ2-3,CASSLGRVLNTDTQYF,TGCGCCAGCAGCTTGGGCCGCGTGTTGAACACAGATACGCAGTATTTT
TRBV11-3,NA,NA,TRBJ2-1,CASSPFGETEQFF,TGTGCCAGCAGCCCCTTCGGGGAAACTGAGCAGTTCTTC
TRBV10-2,NA,NA,TRBJ1-6,CASGGEWENSPLHF,TGCGCCAGCGGGGGGGAGTGGGAGAATTCACCCCTCCACTTT
TRBV5-1,NA,once,TRBJ2-7,CASRVRLSYEQYF,TGCGCCAGCAGGGTCAGACTCTCCTACGAGCAGTACTTC
TRBV10-2,NA,NA,TRBJ2-3,CASSGLGGEGTDTQYF,TGCGCCAGCAGTGGACTTGGTGGGGAGGGCACAGATACGCAGTATTTT
TRBV5-4,TRBD1,few,TRBJ1-2,CASSLWTGGVMGYTF,TGTGCCAGCAGCCTATGGACAGGGGGGGTCATGGGCTACACCTTC
TRBV5-4,TRBD2,NA,TRBJ2-1,CASSPGTSGHNEQFF,TGTGCCAGCAGCCCCGGGACTAGCGGCCACAATGAGCAGTTCTTC